This TCR beta chain was captured by sequencing in a study of post-analysis software for immune sequencing data. Study-wide background: Clinical courses comprised relapsing-remitting, secondary progressive and progressive-relapsing multiple sclerosis. Broader study findings: Those with multiple sclerosis, the patient group, showed significantly lower normalized Chao1 diversity than controls. When patients were compared with controls, four or five TRBV segments were more frequent, TRBV5-6, TRBV5-1 and TRBV20-1 among them.

With respect to this clonotype: Its antigen remains unknown.

cDNA libraries of TCR beta carried unique molecular identifiers. Some 500,000 cDNA molecules were obtained from roughly 0.93 to 9.6 million T cells. A single record per CDR3 protein comes from TCRdb applying MiXCR to the PCR reads. The table lists approximately 630,000 distinct CDR3 sequences, approximately 60% of them singletons. Per germline, CDR1 SEHNR and CDR2 FQNEAQ (reference sequence). This CDR3 is 16 amino acids long. With 4 bases removed from V and 0 bases from J, the gap between germline ends came to 15 bases. The rearrangement links TRBV7-9 to TRBJ2-5; D is possibly TRBD2 (6 bases). This sequence was found in a girl aged 2-10 years with multiple sclerosis. The sequencing sample was made of blood. CDR3 sequence (DNA): TGTGCCAGCAGCTCCCTGCGGACTACCAACCAAGAGACCCAGTACTTC. It encodes CASSSLRTTNQETQYF.